Listed below are T cell receptor beta chains from one sample, sequenced in a study of shared clonotypes between healthy human individuals. TCRdb's copy holds only in-frame clones and misses some; the assay was immunoSEQ multiplex PCR. The data show 2 million to 3 million clones, around nine tenths seen once. Sequenced input: naive CD4+ T cells sorted from blood. The receptors were sampled from a young man in good health. The CDR3 runs from the conserved cysteine through the conserved F or W. The D gene is left open where the match is weak. Some rows have no size entry. The others give once, few or many, or a class for an expanded clone.

D gene	V gene	clone size	J gene	CDR3 protein	CDR3 DNA
.	TRBV6-5	once	TRBJ1-2	CASSYSQYYGYTF	TGTGCCAGCAGTTACAGCCAATACTATGGCTACACCTTC
TRBD2	TRBV7-9	.	TRBJ2-3	CASSSAGTSRSTDTQYF	TGTGCCAGCAGCTCAGCGGGGACTAGCCGAAGCACAGATACGCAGTATTTT
.	TRBV12-2	.	TRBJ2-1	CASRTIRGWNEQFF	TGTGCAAGTCGCACAATCAGGGGGTGGAATGAGCAGTTCTTC
TRBD1	TRBV6-5	once	TRBJ2-7	CASRPPTGIPYEQYF	TGTGCCAGCAGGCCCCCGACAGGGATTCCCTACGAGCAGTACTTC
.	TRBV5-6	.	TRBJ1-3	CASSLSGNTIYF	TGTGCCAGCAGCCTCTCTGGAAACACCATATATTTT
.	TRBV11-2	.	TRBJ1-2	CASSNLPGDHGYTF	TGTGCCAGCAGTAATCTTCCAGGGGACCATGGCTACACCTTC
.	TRBV7-9	few	TRBJ1-4	CASSPGTSNEKLFF	TGTGCCAGCAGCCCCGGGACATCTAACGAAAAACTGTTTTTT
.	TRBV5-1	.	TRBJ2-3	CASSLAGFRSGGVTDTQYF	TGCGCCAGCAGCTTGGCAGGGTTTCGTTCTGGCGGGGTTACAGATACGCAGTATTTT
TRBD1	TRBV9	.	TRBJ1-4	CASSGTGIFTTNEKLFF	TGTGCCAGCAGCGGGACAGGAATATTTACAACTAATGAAAAACTGTTTTTT
.	TRBV25-1	.	TRBJ1-4	CAAHPVWYSEKLFF	TGTGCCGCGCACCCCGTCTGGTATTCGGAAAAACTGTTTTTT
TRBD1	TRBV6-6	.	TRBJ2-3	CATNRGSTDTQYF	TGTGCCACCAACAGGGGTAGCACAGATACGCAGTATTTT
.	TRBV4-1	.	TRBJ1-4	CASSHFVGYEKLFF	TGCGCCAGCAGCCACTTCGTTGGCTATGAAAAACTGTTTTTT
TRBD1	TRBV19	.	TRBJ2-7	CASSRAKGTVYEQYF	TGTGCCAGTTCTAGAGCAAAAGGGACAGTCTACGAGCAGTACTTC
.	TRBV21-1	.	TRBJ2-7	CASSKDPPGPTNEQYF	TGTGCCAGCAGCAAAGATCCCCCGGGACCTACCAACGAGCAGTACTTC
TRBD2	TRBV7-9	.	TRBJ2-7	CASSLGISGIGTREQYF	TGTGCCAGCAGCTTAGGAATTAGCGGGATCGGAACGAGGGAGCAGTACTTC
.	TRBV6-6	.	TRBJ1-3	CASRIIAAGNTIYF	TGTGCCAGCAGGATTATTGCAGCTGGAAACACCATATATTTT
.	TRBV19	.	TRBJ2-3	CASSILAGLTDTQYF	TGTGCCAGTAGTATATTGGCGGGGCTCACAGATACGCAGTATTTT
.	TRBV5-8	.	TRBJ1-1	CASSPGRTNTEAFF	TGTGCCAGCAGCCCGGGACGGACCAACACTGAAGCTTTCTTT
TRBD1	TRBV30	.	TRBJ2-7	CAWRIGTGGSYEQYF	TGTGCCTGGAGGATAGGTACAGGGGGTTCCTACGAGCAGTACTTC
TRBD1	TRBV25-1	.	TRBJ1-4	CASSDPTGDLTTNEKLFF	TGTGCCAGCAGTGACCCGACAGGGGATTTGACAACTAATGAAAAACTGTTTTTT
TRBD1	TRBV16	.	TRBJ2-4	CASSQAGTGEIQYF	TGTGCCAGCAGCCAGGCCGGGACAGGTGAAATTCAGTACTTC
.	TRBV2	.	TRBJ2-7	CASSEALRGRQYF	TGTGCCAGCAGTGAAGCGCTTCGGGGGCGGCAGTACTTC
TRBD1	TRBV5-1	once	TRBJ1-6	CASSLEGTGGYNSPLHF	TGCGCCAGCAGCTTGGAAGGGACAGGGGGCTATAATTCACCCCTCCACTTT
TRBD1	TRBV5-5	.	TRBJ1-6	CASSPGGTALPPLHF	TGTGCCAGCAGCCCTGGAGGGACAGCTCTCCCCCCCCTCCACTTT
.	TRBV2	.	TRBJ2-5	CASSGGAEETQYF	TGTGCCAGCAGTGGGGGAGCCGAAGAGACCCAGTACTTC
.	TRBV6-6	.	TRBJ2-2	CASSYDPSGELFF	TGTGCCAGCAGTTACGACCCTTCCGGGGAGCTGTTTTTT
TRBD2	TRBV28	once	TRBJ2-7	CASSLNPGLAGGLHF	TGTGCCAGCAGTTTAAATCCGGGACTAGCGGGGGGCCTACACTTC
.	TRBV7-2	.	TRBJ1-4	CASSLWGEANEKLFF	TGTGCCAGCAGCTTATGGGGGGAAGCGAATGAAAAACTGTTTTTT
TRBD2	TRBV14	.	TRBJ2-1	CASSRGLVFEQFF	TGTGCCAGCAGCAGGGGACTAGTTTTTGAGCAGTTCTTC
TRBD2	TRBV5-1	.	TRBJ2-3	CASSSGGVGTDTQYF	TGCGCCAGCAGCTCGGGAGGGGTGGGCACAGATACGCAGTATTTT
.	TRBV28	.	TRBJ1-6	CASSTSVGRSPLHF	TGTGCCAGCAGTACCTCAGTAGGCAGGTCACCCCTCCACTTT
TRBD1	TRBV30	few	TRBJ1-5	CAWSHSTGGTQPQHF	TGTGCCTGGAGTCATTCCACAGGGGGGACTCAGCCCCAGCATTTT
.	TRBV11-2	once	TRBJ2-3	CASNHRRATLCTDTQYF	TGTGCCAGCAACCATCGGAGGGCCACTTTATGCACAGATACGCAGTATTTT
.	TRBV4-1	.	TRBJ2-1	CASSQELAYNEQFF	TGCGCCAGCAGCCAAGAACTAGCTTACAATGAGCAGTTCTTC
TRBD2	TRBV7-2	.	TRBJ2-5	CASSLRASGSSETQYF	TGTGCCAGCAGCTTAAGGGCTAGCGGGAGTTCAGAGACCCAGTACTTC
.	TRBV5-1	.	TRBJ2-5	CASSSGQETQYF	TGCGCCAGCAGCTCGGGACAAGAGACCCAGTACTTC
.	TRBV10-3	.	TRBJ2-3	CAIRGGSTDTQYF	TGTGCCATCCGCGGCGGGAGCACAGATACGCAGTATTTT
TRBD1	TRBV5-1	.	TRBJ1-1	CASSPEGQGPGEAFF	TGCGCCAGCAGTCCAGAAGGACAGGGGCCGGGTGAAGCTTTCTTT
TRBD1	TRBV5-1	.	TRBJ2-5	CASSSGQGMETQYF	TGCGCCAGCAGCTCGGGACAGGGAATGGAGACCCAGTACTTC
TRBD1	TRBV10-3	once	TRBJ2-7	CAISEPGQSYEQYF	TGTGCCATCAGTGAGCCGGGACAGAGCTACGAGCAGTACTTC
.	TRBV2	.	TRBJ2-1	CASSETEPGGQFF	TGTGCCAGCAGTGAAACCGAGCCTGGCGGGCAGTTCTTC